This TCR beta chain was obtained from a study of cytomegalovirus exposure and HLA in healthy donors. The study, taken as a whole, reports: According to reports, the classifier identified cytomegalovirus status with high specificity and sensitivity. Three chains linked to CMV were shown in vitro to be specific for CMV antigens. Researchers counted 180 or so TCR beta chains as cytomegalovirus-associated.

The study drew the donors from its roughly 120-subject validation cohort, separate from the approximately 700-subject first cohort. Method: immunoSEQ multiplex PCR; TCRdb's copy keeps in-frame clones and lacks some. The sample lists about 160,000 clones; approximately 96% were seen once. Turning to this clone: Its antigen is not known.

CDR1 is MNHNY, CDR2 SVGAGI, per germline (reference sequence). Deletions cut 8 bases from V and 5 bases from J, with 15 bases between. This CDR3 is 14 amino acids long. The sequenced sample was PBMCs. The clonotype comes from a woman between 18 and 29 years old in good health and CMV-seronegative. This chain joins TRBV6-6 and TRBJ2-2; tentative D call: TRBD2 (6 bases). The CDR3 DNA is TGTGCCAGCGGTGGGGGGTCTCGGACCGGGGAGCTGTTTTTT. Amino acids: CASGGGSRTGELFF.